This T cell receptor (beta chain) was documented in a study of blood T cell repertoires in COVID-19. J gave up 0 bases and V 5 bases, and 11 bases lay outside the gene matches. This CDR3 is 18 amino acids long. Germline CDR1 is MNHNY and CDR2 is SVGAGI (reference sequence). The method was immunoSEQ multiplex PCR; TCRdb's version includes in-frame clones alone and lacks a portion of them. The sample yields more than 300,000 clones, around 90% seen once. J is TRBJ2-1 and V is TRBV6-6, with 9 bases that match TRBD2. The TCR sequence derives from a woman younger than 30 who had recovered from COVID-19. The sample was PBMCs or T cells enriched from blood (not recorded which). For the CDR3, the DNA is TGTGCCAGCAGTCCCGGACTGGCGGGGGGGCCCTCCTACAATGAGCAGTTCTTC. It yields the protein CASSPGLAGGPSYNEQFF.